Below, 32 T cell receptor beta chains from the same sample are listed, as sequenced in a study of blood T cell repertoires in COVID-19. Repertoires were generated with immunoSEQ multiplex PCR, while TCRdb's copy carries only in-frame clones and drops some. Altogether around 170,000 clones are present, 80% to 85% being singletons, with the ten largest covering roughly 14%. Sequences were obtained from peripheral blood. These receptors all stem from a man in his late teens or twenties with active or convalescent COVID-19.

This chain uses TRBV3-1 (or the pseudogene TRBV3-2) with TRBJ2-7, with TRBD2 as a possible D gene (6 bases). V was shortened by 4 bases and J by 3 bases, with 13 bases between the two germline ends. The CDR3 sequence is 14 residues long. Germline-derived CDR1 and CDR2 are LGHDT and YNNKEL (reference sequence). The CDR3 spells CASSRDSGGYEQYF. In nucleotides, the CDR3 is TGTGCCAGCAGCCGGGACTCCGGCGGCTACGAGCAGTACTTC.

The rearrangement links TRBV5-1 to TRBJ1-1, with 9 bases lining up with TRBD1. CDR3 length: 16 residues. V was clipped by 0 bases and J by 1 base; unmatched bases: 4. Germline values: CDR1 SGHRS, CDR2 YFSETQ. This chain's CDR3 is CASSLGTGASNTEAFF. The CDR3 DNA follows: TGCGCCAGCAGCTTGGGGACAGGGGCATCGAACACTGAAGCTTTCTTT. The full variable domain, with the rest looked up from reference TRBV5-1 and TRBJ1-1, is KAGVTQTPRYLIKTRGQQVTLSCSPISGHRSVSWYQQTPGQGLQFLFEYFSETQRNKGNFPGRFSGRQFSNSRSEMNVSTLELGDSALYLCASSLGTGASNTEAFFGQGTRLTVV.

This chain connects TRBV2 to TRBJ1-1, with TRBD1 matching 7 bases. Germline CDR1 SNHLY, CDR2 FYNNEI. V lost 8 bases, J lost 5 bases, and 8 bases stayed unmatched. There are 13 residues in the CDR3. CDR3 nucleotide sequence: TGTGCCAGCTCACCTTTGACAGGGACTGAAGCTTTCTTT. The encoded protein is CASSPLTGTEAFF.

CDR3 DNA sequence: TGTGCCAGCGACGATCAAAACAGGGGGCGCTTGTACGGCTACACCTTC. Translation gives CASDDQNRGRLYGYTF. The V and J genes are TRBV21-1 and TRBJ1-2; the listed D gene, TRBD1, was not tested against the DNA. TRBV21-1 is termed a pseudogene. This CDR3 spans 16 amino acids.

This chain links TRBV7-2 with TRBJ1-2; the match to TRBD1 covers 9 bases. Germline lookup yields CDR1 SGHTA and CDR2 FQGNSA. The CDR3 runs 14 residues. The V gene end was trimmed by 1 base and the J gene end by 7 bases; junction bases not matched to a gene: 4. The CDR3 DNA reads TGTGCCAGCAGCTTAGAGGCACAGGGGGCTGGCTACACCTTC. This encodes CASSLEAQGAGYTF.

This rearrangement joins TRBV13 to TRBJ2-7; TRBD1 might be the D (7 bases). V gave up 5 bases and J gave up 4 bases, with 15 bases separating them. The CDR3 length is 14 residues. Germline V gene data show CDR1 as PRHDT and CDR2 as FYEKMQ (reference sequence). CDR3 bases: TGTGCCAGCAGCCGACAGGGAGGTTTGTACGAGCAGTACTTC. It specifies CASSRQGGLYEQYF.

V is TRBV6-2 or TRBV6-3 and J is TRBJ2-3, with unresolved D. The CDR3 runs 13 residues. CDR1 MNHEY and CDR2 SVGEGT come from the germline V gene. Trimming took off 6 bases at V and 10 bases at J, with 17 bases between the two ends. The CDR3 DNA is TGTGCCAGCAGCGAGCTAGATAGCATGGCGCAGTATTTT. Its translation: CASSELDSMAQYF.

The chain uses TRBV7-2 and TRBJ1-3; D unresolved. Trimming removed 2 bases at V and 0 bases at J, with 8 bases between. The CDR3 length is 15 residues. In germline, CDR1 is SGHTA, CDR2 FQGNSA. CDR3: CASSLLQRSGNTIYF. CDR3 nucleotides: TGTGCCAGCAGCTTATTGCAGCGCTCTGGAAACACCATATATTTT.

The genes are TRBV5-1 and TRBJ1-5; D call uncertain. This CDR3 is 14 amino acids long. Per germline, CDR1 SGHRS and CDR2 YFSETQ. Trimming stripped 0 bases from V and 6 bases from J, with 10 bases between. The CDR3, as DNA: TGCGCCAGCAGCTTGGGAGGTGGGAGTCAGCCCCAGCATTTT. Protein product: CASSLGGGSQPQHF.

Only a few counts were recorded for this clone. J is TRBJ2-1 and V is TRBV28, with D possibly TRBD2 on 5 matching bases. Looked up from germline, CDR1 is MDHEN and CDR2 is SYDVKM. The CDR3 loop spans 14 amino acids. Trimming cost V 2 bases and J 9 bases, with 14 bases left between them. The CDR3: CASSLVEGLGEQFF. CDR3 sequence (DNA): TGTGCCAGCAGTTTAGTCGAGGGTTTGGGTGAGCAGTTCTTC.

This clone was observed once. This chain connects TRBV14 to TRBJ2-1; 12 bases fit TRBD2. CDR1 and CDR2 from the germline V gene are SGHDN and FVKESK. CDR3 size: 15 residues. The junction had 4 bases not matched to a gene; V was cut back by 3 bases and J by 7 bases. This CDR3 reads CASSQGTSGSNEQFF. The CDR3 nucleotides are TGTGCCAGCAGCCAGGGGACTAGCGGGTCAAATGAGCAGTTCTTC. The complete variable domain, with remaining parts taken from reference TRBV14 and TRBJ2-1, reads EAGVTQFPSHSVIEKGQTVTLRCDPISGHDNLYWYRRVMGKEIKFLLHFVKESKQDESGMPNNRFLAERTGGTYSTLKVQPAELEDSGVYFCASSQGTSGSNEQFFGPGTRLTVL.

The CDR3 reads CASTEKDRDSPLHF. CDR3 sequence (DNA): TGCGCCAGCACCGAAAAGGACAGGGATTCACCCCTCCACTTT. This chain connects TRBV10-2 to TRBJ1-6, with TRBD1 matching over 8 bases. The CDR3 extends over 14 amino acids. Per germline, CDR1 WSHSY and CDR2 SAAADI. J lost 8 bases, V lost 7 bases, and 7 bases had no gene match.

J is TRBJ2-7 and V is TRBV5-1; a possible D gene is TRBD2 (6 bases). The CDR3 totals 14 residues. CDR1 SGHRS and CDR2 YFSETQ come from the germline V gene. Deletions cut 3 bases from V and 5 bases from J, with 15 bases between. DNA of the CDR3: TGCGCCAGCAGCTCCTACGGACTAATTGACGAGCAGTACTTC. It codes for CASSSYGLIDEQYF.

The chain has TRBV10-3 and TRBJ2-7; 10 bases are shared with TRBD1. There are 15 residues in the CDR3. Per germline, CDR1 ENHRY and CDR2 SYGVKD. The trim removed 0 bases at V and 5 bases at J, leaving 4 bases unmatched. CDR3 in DNA: TGTGCCATCAGTGAGTCTGGACAGGGGGTCGACGAGCAGTACTTC. Encoded protein: CAISESGQGVDEQYF.

This clone was seen once. The genes are TRBV5-1 and TRBJ2-2, with D unclear. CDR1 and CDR2 (germline): SGHRS, YFSETQ. The CDR3 is 14 amino acids. Deletions cut 0 bases from V and 6 bases from J, with 9 bases between. The CDR3 region is CASSLALIPGELFF. In DNA, the CDR3 is TGCGCCAGCAGCTTGGCCCTTATCCCCGGGGAGCTGTTTTTT.

The CDR3 DNA reads TGCAGCGTTGAGCTGACTAGCGGGAGAGGTAATGAGCAGTTCTTC. Translated, it gives CSVELTSGRGNEQFF. The V gene is TRBV29-1, the J gene TRBJ2-1, with TRBD2 matching over 12 bases. J lost 7 bases, V lost 3 bases, and 7 bases had no gene match. CDR1 SQVTM and CDR2 ANQGSEA come from the germline V gene. The CDR3 covers 15 residues.

The V and J genes are TRBV7-9 and TRBJ1-2; unclear D gene. Trimming shortened V by 6 bases and J by 8 bases, and 19 bases separated the two germline ends. CDR1 is SEHNR, CDR2 FQNEAQ, per germline (reference sequence). This CDR3 spans 14 amino acids. This CDR3 reads CASSLAEATWGYTF. For the CDR3, the DNA is TGTGCCAGCAGTCTAGCCGAGGCCACCTGGGGCTACACCTTC.

Note on this clone: This specimen includes other DNA sequences encoding the same CDR3. This chain joins TRBV6-5 and TRBJ1-1; D remains unclear. The CDR3 runs 15 residues. Trimming removed 0 bases from V and 4 bases from J, with 12 bases in between. The germline V gene encodes CDR1 MNHEY and CDR2 SVGAGI. CDR3 DNA: TGTGCCAGCAGTTACTCCAAGTGGGGAGGCACTGAAGCTTTCTTT. Protein product: CASSYSKWGGTEAFF.

The chain combines TRBV11-2 with TRBJ2-7, with a weak D call TRBD1 (5 bases). V was trimmed by 8 bases and J by 4 bases, leaving 12 bases between them. CDR3 length: 12 residues. Germline values: CDR1 SGHAT, CDR2 FQNNGV. For the CDR3, the DNA is TGTGCCAGCGGGAAGGGGTGGTACGAGCAGTACTTC. It is translated as CASGKGWYEQYF.

The rearrangement uses TRBV7-2 and TRBJ1-4, with D unresolved. V gave up 1 base and J gave up 10 bases, with 13 bases separating them. The CDR3 sequence is 14 residues long. Germline loops: CDR1 SGHTA, CDR2 FQGNSA. The CDR3 DNA is TGTGCCAGCAGCTTAGAAGTCCGCGGAGGAAAACTGTTTTTT. Its translation is CASSLEVRGGKLFF.

The gene calls are TRBV28 and TRBJ2-6, with D uncertain. CDR3 length equals 15 residues. The germline V gene has CDR1 MDHEN and CDR2 SYDVKM. The V and J ends lost 10 bases and 0 bases respectively, with 13 bases between them. CDR3 bases: TGTGCCACCCAGACACCGCGCTCTGGGGCCAACGTCCTGACTTTC. Residues: CATQTPRSGANVLTF.

The chain carries TRBV25-1 and TRBJ2-7, with 7 positions matching TRBD1. The ends lost 4 bases at V and 4 bases at J; junction bases unmatched: 10. The CDR3 is made up of 15 amino acids. Germline V gene data show CDR1 as MGHDK and CDR2 as SYGVNS. CDR3 sequence: CASSGAPGQRYEQYF. CDR3 coding DNA: TGTGCCAGCAGTGGGGCTCCGGGACAGCGATACGAGCAGTACTTC.

The genes are TRBV6-5 and TRBJ2-7, with D tentatively TRBD2 (5 bases). Germline CDR1 MNHEY, CDR2 SVGAGI. This CDR3 is 16 amino acids long. V gave up 2 bases and J gave up 3 bases, with 17 bases separating them. DNA of the CDR3: TGTGCCAGCAGTTACCGGCCGCAGGAGGCCCTCTACGAGCAGTACTTC. This codes for CASSYRPQEALYEQYF.

V is TRBV3-1 (or the pseudogene TRBV3-2) and J is TRBJ2-5, with D perhaps TRBD2 (6 bases). Per germline, CDR1 LGHDT and CDR2 YNNKEL (reference sequence). The CDR3 contains 15 residues. V dropped 0 bases and J dropped 5 bases, with 13 bases sitting between them. This chain's CDR3 is CASSQDAARGETQYF. In nucleotides, the CDR3 is TGTGCCAGCAGCCAAGATGCAGCCCGGGGGGAGACCCAGTACTTC.

The chain links TRBV6-5 to TRBJ2-3, with D maybe TRBD1 (5 bases). From germline, CDR1 is MNHEY and CDR2 SVGAGI. V was clipped by 7 bases and J by 4 bases, with 18 bases between them. This CDR3 comprises 15 residues. The DNA for the CDR3 is TGTGCCAGCACCAAAAAGGCAGGGTATGCAGATACGCAGTATTTT. Amino acid sequence: CASTKKAGYADTQYF.

CDR3 sequence reads: CASSPPGPAGQPQHF. CDR3 bases: TGTGCCAGCTCACCACCGGGTCCGGCAGGTCAGCCCCAGCATTTT. This chain connects TRBV18 to TRBJ1-5, with unresolved D. This CDR3 comprises 15 residues. The V end lost 0 bases, the J end lost 6 bases, and 12 bases lay between the germline ends. CDR1 KGHSH and CDR2 LQKENI come from the germline V gene.

CDR3 nucleotide sequence: TGTGCCAGTAGTATAGGGACTAGCGCCCGAGGTAATGAGCAGTTCTTC. Amino acids: CASSIGTSARGNEQFF. The chain employs TRBV19 and TRBJ2-1; 9 positions agree with TRBD2. V was clipped by 1 base and J by 7 bases; unmatched bases: 8. The CDR3 totals 16 residues. CDR1 LNHDA and CDR2 SQIVND come from the germline V gene (reference sequence).

This clone was picked up one time. The V gene is TRBV6-4, the J gene TRBJ2-1; maybe TRBD2 (6 bases). This CDR3 is 16 amino acids long. The germline V and J ends were trimmed by 4 bases and 0 bases, with 13 bases remaining between them. In germline, CDR1 is MRHNA, CDR2 SNTAGT. The CDR3 DNA follows: TGTGCCAGCAGTGTGGAGGAGACTAGCTCCTACAATGAGCAGTTCTTC. Amino acid sequence: CASSVEETSSYNEQFF.

This chain connects TRBV4-3 to TRBJ2-3, with a weak D call TRBD1 (5 bases). The V gene lost 0 bases and the J gene lost 2 bases, with 12 bases spanning the gap. The germline CDR1 and CDR2 sequences are LGHNA and YSLEER. This CDR3 is 16 amino acids long. CDR3 nucleotide sequence: TGCGCCAGCAGCCAAGAGGGTGGGGCCTACACAGATACGCAGTATTTT. Translating it yields CASSQEGGAYTDTQYF.

The rearrangement uses TRBV5-1 and TRBJ1-6; possibly TRBD1 for D (6 bases). This CDR3 has 14 residues. Germline lookup yields CDR1 SGHRS and CDR2 YFSETQ. The V end lost 2 bases, the J end lost 9 bases, and 12 bases lay between the germline ends. The CDR3 spells CASSFDRSGSPLHF. CDR3 sequence (DNA): TGCGCCAGCAGCTTTGACAGGTCGGGTTCACCCCTCCACTTT.

The chain couples TRBV10-3 to TRBJ2-7, with 9 bases lining up with TRBD1. The V and J ends lost 4 bases and 5 bases, in that order; junction bases with no gene match: 6. CDR1 is ENHRY and CDR2 is SYGVKD in the germline V gene. CDR3 size: 14 residues. As DNA, the CDR3 is TGTGCCATCAGTGGGGGACAGGGTCGGGACGAGCAGTACTTC. It encodes CAISGGQGRDEQYF.

The chain couples TRBV3-1 (or the pseudogene TRBV3-2) to TRBJ1-1; no firm D call. Germline V gives CDR1 LGHDT, CDR2 YNNKEL (reference sequence). Trimming took off 2 bases at V and 2 bases at J, with 3 bases between the two ends. The CDR3 covers 12 residues. DNA of the CDR3: TGTGCCAGCAGCCAACTAAACACTGAAGCTTTCTTT. This encodes CASSQLNTEAFF.